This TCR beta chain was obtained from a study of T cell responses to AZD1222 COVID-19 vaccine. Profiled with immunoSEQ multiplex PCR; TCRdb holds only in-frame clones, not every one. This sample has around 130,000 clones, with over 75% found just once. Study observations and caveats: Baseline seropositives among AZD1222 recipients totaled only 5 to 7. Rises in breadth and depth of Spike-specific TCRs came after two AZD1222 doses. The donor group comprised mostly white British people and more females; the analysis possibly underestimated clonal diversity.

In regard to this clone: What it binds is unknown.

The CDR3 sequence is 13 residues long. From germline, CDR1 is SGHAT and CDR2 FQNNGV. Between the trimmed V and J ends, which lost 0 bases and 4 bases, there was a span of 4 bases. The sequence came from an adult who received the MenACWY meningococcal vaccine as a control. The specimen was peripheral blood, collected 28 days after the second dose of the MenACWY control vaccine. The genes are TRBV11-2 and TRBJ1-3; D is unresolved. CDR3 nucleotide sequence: TGTGCCAGCAGCTTAGACGGGGGAAACACCATATATTTT. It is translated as CASSLDGGNTIYF.